This T cell receptor (beta chain) came from a study of T cells in Graves' hyperthyroidism and ophthalmopathy. Over 18 months, lack of ophthalmopathy progression marked Graves' hyperthyroidism as stable. Those with hyperthyroidism were 18 to 65 years old, newly diagnosed, and ill for under 2 months. CDR3 size: 18 residues. The CDR3 regions of TCR beta were amplified from RNA transcripts. Initially, a first-round RT-PCR of the TCR CDR3 employed the HTBI primer set. Via MiXCR, TCRdb re-called the multiplex PCR reads, giving one row per CDR3 protein. The sample has more than 150,000 distinct CDR3 sequences, about a sixth seen once.

The TCR comes from a woman aged 50 to 60 with Graves' hyperthyroidism. Sequencing input: blood. The genes are TRBV3-2 and TRBJ2-3; no check of the table's D call, TRBD1, against the DNA was made. TRBV3-2 is listed as a pseudogene. The CDR3 nucleotides read TGTGCCAGCAGCCAAGATATCATAGCGGCGGGGGCGCCAGATACGCAGTATTTT. It codes for CASSQDIIAAGAPDTQYF.